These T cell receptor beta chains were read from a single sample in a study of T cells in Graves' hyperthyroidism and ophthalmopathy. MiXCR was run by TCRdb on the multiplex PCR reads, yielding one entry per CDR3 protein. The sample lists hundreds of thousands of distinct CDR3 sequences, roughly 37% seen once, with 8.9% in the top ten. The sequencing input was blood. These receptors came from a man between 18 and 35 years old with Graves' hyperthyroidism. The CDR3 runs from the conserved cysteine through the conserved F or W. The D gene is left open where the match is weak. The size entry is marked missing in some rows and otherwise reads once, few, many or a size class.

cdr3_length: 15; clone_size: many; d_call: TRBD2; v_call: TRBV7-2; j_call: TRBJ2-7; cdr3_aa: CASSKGLADSYEQYF; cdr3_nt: TGTGCCAGCAGCAAGGGACTAGCGGATTCCTACGAGCAGTACTTC
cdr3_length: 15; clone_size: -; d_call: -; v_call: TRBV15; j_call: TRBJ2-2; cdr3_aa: CATSSQAANTGELFF; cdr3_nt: TGTGCCACCAGCAGCCAAGCGGCTAACACCGGGGAGCTGTTTTTT
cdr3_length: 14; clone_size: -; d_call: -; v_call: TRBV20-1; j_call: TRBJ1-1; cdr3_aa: CSARVRTGSTEAFF; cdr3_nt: TGCAGTGCTAGAGTACGGACGGGGAGCACTGAAGCTTTCTTT
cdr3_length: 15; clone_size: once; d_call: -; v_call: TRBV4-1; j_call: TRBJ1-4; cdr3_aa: CACSAASATNEKLFF; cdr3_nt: TGCGCCTGCTCGGCAGCATCTGCAACTAATGAAAAACTGTTTTTT
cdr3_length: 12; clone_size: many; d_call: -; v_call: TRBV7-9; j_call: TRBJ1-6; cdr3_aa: CAIDRDNSPLHF; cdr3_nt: TGTGCCATAGACAGAGATAATTCACCCCTCCACTTT
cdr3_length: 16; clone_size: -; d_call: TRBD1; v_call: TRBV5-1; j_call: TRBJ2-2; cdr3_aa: CASSQRGQGNTGELFF; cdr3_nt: TGCGCCAGCAGCCAAAGGGGACAGGGAAACACCGGGGAGCTGTTTTTT
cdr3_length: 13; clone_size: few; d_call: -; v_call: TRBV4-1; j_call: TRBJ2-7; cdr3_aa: CASSQELSYEQYF; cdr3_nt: TGCGCCAGCAGCCAAGAATTGTCCTACGAGCAGTACTTC
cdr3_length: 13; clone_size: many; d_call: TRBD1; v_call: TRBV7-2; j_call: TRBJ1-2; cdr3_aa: CASSLGGQNGYTF; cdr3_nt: TGTGCCAGCAGCTTAGGGGGACAGAATGGCTACACCTTC
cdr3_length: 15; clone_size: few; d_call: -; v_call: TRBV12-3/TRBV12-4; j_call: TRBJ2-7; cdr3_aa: CASNSWGQGSSEQYF; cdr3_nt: TGTGCCAGCAATTCCTGGGGGCAGGGATCATCCGAGCAGTACTTC
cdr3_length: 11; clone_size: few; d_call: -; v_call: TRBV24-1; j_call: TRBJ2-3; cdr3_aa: CATEVGDTQYF; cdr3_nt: TGTGCCACCGAGGTGGGAGATACGCAGTATTTT
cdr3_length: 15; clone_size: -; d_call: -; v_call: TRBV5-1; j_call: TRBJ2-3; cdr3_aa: CASGSLGVSTDTQYF; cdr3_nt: TGCGCCAGCGGCTCATTGGGGGTGAGCACAGATACGCAGTATTTT
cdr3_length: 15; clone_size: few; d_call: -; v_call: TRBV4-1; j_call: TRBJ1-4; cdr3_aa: CASSQDPRVSEKLFF; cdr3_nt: TGCGCCAGCAGCCAAGATCCCAGGGTATCCGAAAAACTGTTTTTT
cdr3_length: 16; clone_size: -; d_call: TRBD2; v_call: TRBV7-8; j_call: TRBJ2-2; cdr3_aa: CASSLASGRNTGELFF; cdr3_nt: TGTGCCAGCAGCTTAGCGAGCGGGAGGAACACCGGGGAGCTGTTTTTT
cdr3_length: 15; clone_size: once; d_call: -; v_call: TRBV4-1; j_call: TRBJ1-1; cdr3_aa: CASSQEAGGNTEAFF; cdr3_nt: TGCGCCAGCAGCCAAGAGGCCGGGGGAAACACTGAAGCTTTCTTT
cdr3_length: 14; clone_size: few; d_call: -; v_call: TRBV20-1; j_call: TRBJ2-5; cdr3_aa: CSAEIGRGGETQYF; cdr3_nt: TGCAGTGCCGAAATCGGGAGAGGGGGGGAGACCCAGTACTTC
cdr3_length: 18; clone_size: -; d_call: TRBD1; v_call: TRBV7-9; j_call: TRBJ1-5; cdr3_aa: CASSLGTLRDRNNQPQHF; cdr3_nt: TGTGCCAGCAGCTTGGGAACCCTCCGGGACAGGAACAATCAGCCCCAGCATTTT
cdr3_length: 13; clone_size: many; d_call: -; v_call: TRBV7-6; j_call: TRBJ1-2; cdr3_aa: CASSPQGSDGYTF; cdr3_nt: TGTGCCAGCAGCCCCCAGGGCAGCGATGGCTACACCTTC
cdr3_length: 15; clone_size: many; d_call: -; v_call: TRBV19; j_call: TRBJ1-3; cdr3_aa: CASSILQDPGNTIYF; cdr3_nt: TGTGCCAGTAGTATCTTACAGGATCCTGGAAACACCATATATTTT
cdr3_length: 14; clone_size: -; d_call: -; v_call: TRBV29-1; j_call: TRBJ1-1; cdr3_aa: CSVGSGELGTEAFF; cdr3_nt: TGCAGCGTTGGCTCCGGGGAGCTGGGCACTGAAGCTTTCTTT
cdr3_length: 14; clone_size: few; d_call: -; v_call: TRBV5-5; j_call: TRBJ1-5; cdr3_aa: CASSLVTGEQPQHF; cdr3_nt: TGTGCCAGCAGCTTGGTAACAGGAGAACAGCCCCAGCATTTT
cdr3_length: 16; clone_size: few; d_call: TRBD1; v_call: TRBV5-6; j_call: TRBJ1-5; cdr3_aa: CASSLGTGEGDQPQHF; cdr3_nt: TGTGCCAGCAGCTTGGGGACAGGGGAAGGGGATCAGCCCCAGCATTTT
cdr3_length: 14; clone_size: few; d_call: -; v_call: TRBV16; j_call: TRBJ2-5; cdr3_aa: CASSQTGDQETQYF; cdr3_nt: TGTGCCAGCAGCCAAACCGGGGACCAAGAGACCCAGTACTTC
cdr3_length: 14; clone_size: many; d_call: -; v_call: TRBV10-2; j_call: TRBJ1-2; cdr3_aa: CASSLSGALYGYTF; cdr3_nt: TGCGCCAGCAGTCTCTCTGGGGCCCTCTATGGCTACACCTTC
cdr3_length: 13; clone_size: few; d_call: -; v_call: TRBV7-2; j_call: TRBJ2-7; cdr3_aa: CASSGGSGFEQYF; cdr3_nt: TGTGCCAGCAGTGGAGGAAGTGGCTTCGAGCAGTACTTC